The next 19 T cell receptor beta chains were all read from a single sample in a study of blood T cells in healthy people across ages. A J-beta primer mix and a sample-barcoded 5' primer were used in a second PCR of about 7 to 12 cycles. TCRdb reprocessed the 5' RACE reads via MiXCR and lists one record per CDR3 protein. The table includes under 800,000 distinct CDR3 sequences, over 20% detected once. Sequencing was performed on blood. The receptors derive from a man aged 70-80 years in good health.

The J gene is TRBJ1-4, the V gene TRBV7-2; D remains ambiguous. Trimming cost V 5 bases and J 7 bases, with 11 bases left between them. The germline V gene has CDR1 SGHTA and CDR2 FQGNSA. The CDR3 extends over 13 amino acids. As DNA, the CDR3 is TGTGCCAGCAGCCTTAATTTGGGTGAAAAACTGTTTTTT. Protein: CASSLNLGEKLFF.

This clonotype occurred a few times. The chain couples TRBV7-2 to TRBJ2-1, with D possibly being TRBD2 (7 bases). The CDR3 is made up of 16 amino acids. Per germline, CDR1 SGHTA and CDR2 FQGNSA. Trimming stripped 0 bases from V and 7 bases from J, with 16 bases between. The CDR3 DNA is TGTGCCAGCAGCTTAGCTTGGGGAGGGGGTGGGAATGAGCAGTTCTTC. Translating it yields CASSLAWGGGGNEQFF.

This chain links TRBV20-1 with TRBJ2-1; D may be TRBD2 (6 bases). This CDR3 spans 14 amino acids. Germline loops: CDR1 DFQATT, CDR2 SNEGSKA (reference sequence). V gave up 4 bases and J gave up 3 bases, with 13 bases separating them. The CDR3 DNA sequence: TGCAGTGCTACCCTGACTAGAAGCTACAATGAGCAGTTCTTC. Protein sequence: CSATLTRSYNEQFF.

The genes are TRBV20-1 and TRBJ2-3; 7 bases are shared with TRBD2. The V and J ends lost 7 bases and 10 bases, in that order; junction bases with no gene match: 11. The CDR3 runs 12 residues. CDR1 DFQATT and CDR2 SNEGSKA come from the germline V gene (reference sequence). In DNA form, the CDR3 reads TGCAGTGGCCTCCCTGGGGAGGGTGCGCAGTATTTT. Protein sequence: CSGLPGEGAQYF.

This clonotype was recorded many times. The chain is built from TRBV6-2 or TRBV6-3 and TRBJ2-2; 11 positions match TRBD1. Germline V gene data show CDR1 as MNHEY and CDR2 as SVGEGT. This CDR3 region has 15 residues. Germline trimming cut 7 bases from V and 6 bases from J; bases unmatched to any gene: 7. The CDR3 region is CASTPGQGVSGELFF. DNA of the CDR3: TGTGCCAGCACCCCGGGACAGGGGGTGTCCGGGGAGCTGTTTTTT.

The chain has TRBV20-1 and TRBJ2-7, with D perhaps TRBD2 (6 bases). CDR1 is DFQATT, CDR2 SNEGSKA, per germline (reference sequence). The germline V and J ends were trimmed by 5 bases and 5 bases, with 19 bases remaining between them. There are 14 residues in the CDR3. The CDR3 sequence: CSAEVGGRIDEQYF. CDR3 coding DNA: TGCAGTGCTGAAGTGGGGGGACGCATCGACGAGCAGTACTTC.

The chain links TRBV7-9 to TRBJ2-1; tentative D call: TRBD1 (6 bases). The CDR3 covers 16 residues. V lost 5 bases, J lost 3 bases, and 17 bases lay in between. Germline-derived CDR1 and CDR2 are SEHNR and FQNEAQ (reference sequence). CDR3 sequence reads: CASSAAPGQLYNEQFF. CDR3 sequence (DNA): TGTGCCAGCAGCGCAGCCCCAGGACAGCTCTACAATGAGCAGTTCTTC.

The genes are TRBV7-9 and TRBJ2-3, with TRBD2 identical over 13 bases. The CDR3 runs to 16 residues. Trimming removed 5 bases from V and 4 bases from J; junction bases left unmatched: 6. Germline V gene data show CDR1 as SEHNR and CDR2 as FQNEAQ (reference sequence). CDR3 DNA: TGTGCCAGCAGCCCCTGGACTAGCGGGAGTCCAGATACGCAGTATTTT. Protein sequence: CASSPWTSGSPDTQYF.

The V call is TRBV12-3 or TRBV12-4, the J call TRBJ2-1, with D tentatively TRBD1 or TRBD2 (5 bases each). V was trimmed by 1 base and J by 15 bases, leaving 13 bases between them. The CDR3 length is 12 residues. CDR3 DNA sequence: TGTGCCAGCAGTTTAGACGGGACGAGGCTGTTCTTC. This encodes CASSLDGTRLFF.

The chain has TRBV7-2 and TRBJ2-3; TRBD1 is a possible D gene (7 bases). Trimming took off 5 bases at V and 6 bases at J, with 12 bases between the two ends. The CDR3 runs to 13 residues. Germline CDR1 and CDR2: SGHTA and FQGNSA. CDR3 in amino acids: CASSSQGGDTQYF. The CDR3 DNA follows: TGTGCCAGCAGCAGCCAGGGGGGTGATACGCAGTATTTT.

This clonotype occurred a few times. A read error may be the cause here, since a much bigger clone is one base away. The V gene is TRBV14, the J gene TRBJ2-1; 7 bases map to TRBD2. Germline-derived CDR1 and CDR2 are SGHDN and FVKESK. This CDR3 spans 12 amino acids. The CDR3 DNA reads as TGTGCCAGCAGCAGTCTAGCGGCTGAGCAGCTCTTC. This sequence encodes CASSSLAAEQLF.

The chain links TRBV20-1 to TRBJ2-1, with 8 bases lining up with TRBD2. Trimming took 0 bases from V and 7 from J; bases not matched to a gene: 8. This CDR3 has 15 residues. CDR1 DFQATT and CDR2 SNEGSKA come from the germline V gene (reference sequence). The CDR3 reads CSARDGSGGPNEQFF. Here the CDR3 DNA reads TGCAGTGCTAGAGATGGGTCGGGAGGGCCAAATGAGCAGTTCTTC.

This CDR3 reads CASSFMGSNQPQHF. CDR3 DNA: TGTGCCAGCAGTTTTATGGGTAGCAATCAGCCCCAGCATTTT. The chain recombines TRBV12-3 or TRBV12-4 with TRBJ1-5; no definite D call. The CDR3 totals 14 residues. Trimming cost V 3 bases and J 0 bases, with 6 bases left between them.

V and J are TRBV14 and TRBJ2-1; TRBD2 aligns across 10 bases. This CDR3 contains 16 residues. Germline V gene data show CDR1 as SGHDN and CDR2 as FVKESK. V lost 4 bases to trimming and J lost 7 bases; unmatched junction nucleotides: 10. CDR3 coding DNA: TGTGCCAGCAGCCCCGCCTTAGCGGGAGGTCGTAATGAGCAGTTCTTC. This gives the protein CASSPALAGGRNEQFF.

This clonotype was picked up a small number of times. This rearrangement joins TRBV6-1 to TRBJ2-2; 7 bases line up with TRBD1. The germline gives CDR1 MNHNS, CDR2 SASEGT. Losses at the gene ends were 5 bases for V and 0 bases for J; bases not matched to a gene: 3. The CDR3 is made up of 15 amino acids. CDR3 in amino acids: CASSPQGTNTGELFF. The CDR3 DNA is TGTGCCAGCAGTCCACAGGGGACGAACACCGGGGAGCTGTTTTTT.

This clonotype came up many times. The gene calls are TRBV13 and TRBJ2-7; 10 bases line up with TRBD1. CDR3 length: 17 amino acids. Unmatched junction bases numbered 15, after V lost 3 bases and J lost 7 bases. The V gene's germline CDR1 is PRHDT and CDR2 FYEKMQ (reference sequence). CDR3 loop: CASSFGVGQGGSGEQYF. CDR3 DNA sequence: TGTGCCAGCAGCTTCGGAGTCGGACAGGGGGGTAGTGGAGAGCAGTACTTC.

Comment on this clonotype: One junction end does not reproduce the germline sequence, and a read error may be involved. V gene TRBV5-6 combines with J gene TRBJ1-2; D is unclear. This CDR3 spans 12 amino acids. Germline V gives CDR1 SGHDT, CDR2 YYEEEE. CDR3 bases: TGTACCAGCAGCTTAACGTCCTATGGCTACACCTTC. Its protein is CTSSLTSYGYTF.

In the case of this clonotype: A read error is possible here, since a much larger clone lies one base away. CDR3 in amino acids: CASSLMAGDLGGELFF. The CDR3 nucleotides are TGCGCCAGCAGCTTGATGGCGGGAGATCTTGGCGGGGAGCTGTTTTTT. The chain links TRBV5-1 to TRBJ2-2; 7 bases line up with TRBD2. The CDR3 contains 16 residues. Germline V gene data show CDR1 as SGHRS and CDR2 as YFSETQ. With V trimmed by 1 base and J by 7 bases, 10 bases remained unmatched. The full variable domain, in which reference TRBV5-1 and TRBJ2-2 provide the parts outside the CDR3, is KAGVTQTPRYLIKTRGQQVTLSCSPISGHRSVSWYQQTPGQGLQFLFEYFSETQRNKGNFPGRFSGRQFSNSRSEMNVSTLELGDSALYLCASSLMAGDLGGELFFGEGSRLTVL.

This clonotype occurred a few times. V usage is TRBV24-1 and J usage is TRBJ2-5, with 7 bases matching TRBD2. The J segment lost 4 bases and the V segment lost 3 bases, leaving 4 bases of the junction unmatched. The CDR3 sequence is 14 residues long. In germline, CDR1 is KGHDR, CDR2 SFDVKD. The CDR3 DNA sequence: TGTGCCACCAGTGATGAACGGGGGGTAGAGACCCAGTACTTC. It translates to CATSDERGVETQYF.